A selection of T cell receptor beta chains follows, all from one sample in a study of CD8 T cells in Susac syndrome. TCRdb analysed the immunoSEQ multiplex PCR reads with MiXCR anew, one entry per CDR3 protein. The repertoire holds hundreds of thousands of distinct CDR3 sequences, with 80% to 95% as singletons. Sequencing input: CD4+ T cells from PBMCs. These receptors were taken from a human donor with multiple sclerosis. Both conserved end residues are part of each CDR3. A D gene is named only where the DNA matches it firmly. Clone size is not always given. Where it is, it says once, few, many or a class for expanded clones.

j_call: TRBJ2-3; d_call: TRBD2; clone_size: once; v_call: TRBV5-4; cdr3_nt: TGTGCCAGCAGCTTTCCTAGCGGGAACACGGATACGCAGTATTTT; cdr3_aa: CASSFPSGNTDTQYF
j_call: TRBJ1-1; d_call: TRBD1; clone_size: .; v_call: TRBV7-2; cdr3_nt: TGTGCCAGCAGCTTAGCGGGGCAGGGGGCAAGGAATGAAGCTTTCTTT; cdr3_aa: CASSLAGQGARNEAFF
j_call: TRBJ1-2; d_call: .; clone_size: .; v_call: TRBV29-1; cdr3_nt: TGCAGCGTTGTTGTTGGGGAGCACTATGGCTACACCTTC; cdr3_aa: CSVVVGEHYGYTF
j_call: TRBJ2-5; d_call: TRBD2; clone_size: .; v_call: TRBV6-6; cdr3_nt: TGTGCCAGCAGGGGTAGCGGGGGGGCCGGGGAGACCCAGTACTTC; cdr3_aa: CASRGSGGAGETQYF
j_call: TRBJ1-2; d_call: TRBD1; clone_size: .; v_call: TRBV25-1; cdr3_nt: TGTGCCAGCAGTGGGGGACAGGGGGTAGGTGGCTACACCTTC; cdr3_aa: CASSGGQGVGGYTF
j_call: TRBJ2-2; d_call: TRBD2; clone_size: .; v_call: TRBV12-3/TRBV12-4; cdr3_nt: TGTGCCAGCAGCCTAGGCCGTCTAGCGGGAGCCGTAACGGGGGAGCTGTTTTTT; cdr3_aa: CASSLGRLAGAVTGELFF
j_call: TRBJ2-5; d_call: .; clone_size: .; v_call: TRBV15; cdr3_nt: TGTGCCACCAGCAGAGATAGCGTGTGGGAGGTAAAAGAGACCCAGTACTTC; cdr3_aa: CATSRDSVWEVKETQYF
j_call: TRBJ2-3; d_call: TRBD1; clone_size: .; v_call: TRBV19; cdr3_nt: TGTGCCAGTAGCAGGGACAGGGGGAATCGTCCAGATACGCAGTATTTT; cdr3_aa: CASSRDRGNRPDTQYF
j_call: TRBJ2-5; d_call: TRBD1; clone_size: .; v_call: TRBV27; cdr3_nt: TGTGCCAGCAGGAAGGGAGACTTCAGGGGGCTCCAAGAGACCCAGTACTTC; cdr3_aa: CASRKGDFRGLQETQYF
j_call: TRBJ2-6; d_call: .; clone_size: .; v_call: TRBV20-1; cdr3_nt: TGCAGTGCTCCAGGTTTTGCTTCTGGGGCCAACGTCCTGACTTTC; cdr3_aa: CSAPGFASGANVLTF
j_call: TRBJ2-3; d_call: .; clone_size: .; v_call: TRBV5-6; cdr3_nt: TGTGCCAGCAGCTTGGCGAGGGGGGCCACAGATACGCAGTATTTT; cdr3_aa: CASSLARGATDTQYF
j_call: TRBJ1-1; d_call: .; clone_size: .; v_call: TRBV29-1; cdr3_nt: TGCAGCGTGCAAGGACCGATGAACACTGAAGCTTTCTTT; cdr3_aa: CSVQGPMNTEAFF
j_call: TRBJ2-2; d_call: TRBD2; clone_size: .; v_call: TRBV6-1; cdr3_nt: TGTGCCAGCAGTGAACTCGGGGGGGCATCGGGCGGGGAGCTGTTTTTT; cdr3_aa: CASSELGGASGGELFF
j_call: TRBJ2-5; d_call: TRBD1; clone_size: .; v_call: TRBV6-5; cdr3_nt: TGTGCCAGCAGTTACTCTGGCAGGGGGCAGGGAGAGACCCAGTACTTC; cdr3_aa: CASSYSGRGQGETQYF
j_call: TRBJ2-5; d_call: .; clone_size: .; v_call: TRBV29-1; cdr3_nt: TGCAGCGTTGGGCTTAAAGAGACCCAGTACTTC; cdr3_aa: CSVGLKETQYF
j_call: TRBJ2-1; d_call: .; clone_size: .; v_call: TRBV21-1; cdr3_nt: TGTGCCAGCAGTCCCGACAAGTACAATGAGCAGTTCTTC; cdr3_aa: CASSPDKYNEQFF
j_call: TRBJ2-1; d_call: .; clone_size: once; v_call: TRBV10-3; cdr3_nt: TGTGCCATCAATTGGGTAAAGGGCGGGATCCAGTTCTTC; cdr3_aa: CAINWVKGGIQFF
j_call: TRBJ1-4; d_call: .; clone_size: .; v_call: TRBV6-1; cdr3_nt: TGTGCCCGAGTCTGGGGGGACAATGAAAAACTGTTTTTT; cdr3_aa: CARVWGDNEKLFF
j_call: TRBJ2-3; d_call: .; clone_size: .; v_call: TRBV11-2; cdr3_nt: TGTGCCAGCAGCACCGATGGGACTGACCCTAGCACAGATACGCAGTATTTT; cdr3_aa: CASSTDGTDPSTDTQYF
j_call: TRBJ1-1; d_call: .; clone_size: .; v_call: TRBV12-3/TRBV12-4; cdr3_nt: TGTGCCAGCAACAGGGTAGGCACTGAAGCTTTCTTT; cdr3_aa: CASNRVGTEAFF
j_call: TRBJ2-7; d_call: .; clone_size: .; v_call: TRBV30; cdr3_nt: TGTGCCTGGAGGGGGCAATACGAGCAGTACTTC; cdr3_aa: CAWRGQYEQYF
j_call: TRBJ1-6; d_call: .; clone_size: .; v_call: TRBV7-6; cdr3_nt: TGTGCCAGCAGTTCAAGGGAGAATTCACCCCTCCACTTT; cdr3_aa: CASSSRENSPLHF
j_call: TRBJ2-2; d_call: TRBD1; clone_size: .; v_call: TRBV10-3; cdr3_nt: TGTGCCATCAGTGGAGGAGTGGGACAGGGTCCCGGGGAGCTGTTTTTT; cdr3_aa: CAISGGVGQGPGELFF
j_call: TRBJ1-2; d_call: .; clone_size: .; v_call: TRBV5-4; cdr3_nt: TGTGCCAGCAGCAACGACACCTCTGGGGGCTACACCTTC; cdr3_aa: CASSNDTSGGYTF
j_call: TRBJ2-5; d_call: TRBD2; clone_size: .; v_call: TRBV19; cdr3_nt: TGTGCCAGCGCACCAGTCGTAACGGGAGGACAAGAGACCCAGTACTTC; cdr3_aa: CASAPVVTGGQETQYF
j_call: TRBJ1-6; d_call: .; clone_size: .; v_call: TRBV7-8; cdr3_nt: TGTGCCAGCAGCTTAGTAGTTGCGGGGCTAGATAGTTCACCCCTCCACTTT; cdr3_aa: CASSLVVAGLDSSPLHF
j_call: TRBJ1-1; d_call: .; clone_size: .; v_call: TRBV28; cdr3_nt: TGTGCCAGCAGTTTTATGTTGAGGGTCTCGAACACTGAAGCTTTCTTT; cdr3_aa: CASSFMLRVSNTEAFF
j_call: TRBJ2-7; d_call: .; clone_size: .; v_call: TRBV12-3/TRBV12-4; cdr3_nt: TGTGCCAGCAGTTTCCGGGGATCGCCCGAGCAGTACTTC; cdr3_aa: CASSFRGSPEQYF
j_call: TRBJ2-5; d_call: .; clone_size: .; v_call: TRBV28; cdr3_nt: TGTGCCAGCAGTCCCATGGGGCAGGAAGAGACCCAGTACTTC; cdr3_aa: CASSPMGQEETQYF
j_call: TRBJ2-3; d_call: TRBD1; clone_size: .; v_call: TRBV6-1; cdr3_nt: TGTGCCAGCAGTAGTGGACAGGGGTTTGTTATAGATACGCAGTATTTT; cdr3_aa: CASSSGQGFVIDTQYF
j_call: TRBJ2-5; d_call: .; clone_size: .; v_call: TRBV6-1; cdr3_nt: TGTGCCAGCAGTGAAGTGTCAGAGACCCAGTACTTC; cdr3_aa: CASSEVSETQYF
j_call: TRBJ2-3; d_call: TRBD2; clone_size: .; v_call: TRBV20-1; cdr3_nt: TGCAGTGCTAGAGACCCGCGGGGAGGGGTGGATACGCAGTATTTT; cdr3_aa: CSARDPRGGVDTQYF
j_call: TRBJ2-7; d_call: .; clone_size: once; v_call: TRBV19; cdr3_nt: TGTGCCAGTAGTAACCAAGACGGCTACGAGCAGTACTTC; cdr3_aa: CASSNQDGYEQYF
j_call: TRBJ2-7; d_call: TRBD1; clone_size: .; v_call: TRBV20-1; cdr3_nt: TGCAGTGCTACAAGACAGGGCCCCGGCGAGCAGTACTTC; cdr3_aa: CSATRQGPGEQYF
j_call: TRBJ2-3; d_call: .; clone_size: .; v_call: TRBV2; cdr3_nt: TGTGCCAGCAGTGAAAGGCTACACGCTTTGGCCTCGGCAGATACGCAGTATTTT; cdr3_aa: CASSERLHALASADTQYF
j_call: TRBJ2-7; d_call: TRBD1; clone_size: .; v_call: TRBV25-1; cdr3_nt: TGTGCCAGCAGTCCACGGGACAGACTATACTACGAGCAGTACTTC; cdr3_aa: CASSPRDRLYYEQYF
j_call: TRBJ2-7; d_call: .; clone_size: once; v_call: TRBV7-9; cdr3_nt: TGTGCCAGCAGTTCCTACGCGCGGGCAAGCTCCTACGAGCAGTACTTC; cdr3_aa: CASSSYARASSYEQYF